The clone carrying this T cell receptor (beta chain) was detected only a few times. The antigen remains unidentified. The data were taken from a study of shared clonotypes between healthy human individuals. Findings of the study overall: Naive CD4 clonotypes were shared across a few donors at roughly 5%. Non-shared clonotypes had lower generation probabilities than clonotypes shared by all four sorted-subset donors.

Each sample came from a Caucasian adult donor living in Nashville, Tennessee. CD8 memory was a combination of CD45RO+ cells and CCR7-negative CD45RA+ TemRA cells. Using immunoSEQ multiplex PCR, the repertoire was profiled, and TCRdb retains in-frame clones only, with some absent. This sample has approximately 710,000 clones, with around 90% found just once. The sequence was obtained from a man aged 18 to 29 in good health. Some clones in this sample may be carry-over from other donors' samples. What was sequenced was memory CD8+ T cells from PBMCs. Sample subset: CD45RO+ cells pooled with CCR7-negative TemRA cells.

CDR3 coding DNA: TGTGCCAGCAGTTTGGGGCTTGTAGGGGATAGGGCTAATGAAAAACTGTTTTTT. This codes for CASSLGLVGDRANEKLFF. The chain joins TRBV28 to TRBJ1-4, with a tentative D call TRBD1 (5 bases). Looked up from germline, CDR1 is MDHEN and CDR2 is SYDVKM. There are 18 residues in the CDR3. V was shortened by 3 bases and J by 3 bases, with 20 bases between the two germline ends.